Sequencing of this T cell receptor beta chain was carried out in a study of T cell responses to AZD1222 COVID-19 vaccine. Regarding the study as a whole: Researchers took repertoire samples only after the peak T cell response had come.

About this clone: The antigen remains undetermined.

The CDR3 consists of 16 residues. V lost 3 bases and J lost 0; bases outside the gene matches: 2. Germline V gene data show CDR1 as SGHRS and CDR2 as YFSETQ. Produced via immunoSEQ multiplex PCR; TCRdb's table is partial and in-frame only. The sample carries around 160,000 clones, 85% to 90% recorded once. This rearrangement joins TRBV5-1 to TRBJ2-3; TRBD2 matches at 12 bases. The TCR was taken from an adult in good health. The source was peripheral blood, collected on day 0 of AZD1222 vaccination. The CDR3 DNA reads TGCGCCAGCAGCTCGGGACTAGCGGGTAGCACAGATACGCAGTATTTT. It is translated as CASSSGLAGSTDTQYF. The full variable domain, rest sourced from reference TRBV5-1 and TRBJ2-3, is KAGVTQTPRYLIKTRGQQVTLSCSPISGHRSVSWYQQTPGQGLQFLFEYFSETQRNKGNFPGRFSGRQFSNSRSEMNVSTLELGDSALYLCASSSGLAGSTDTQYFGPGTRLTVL.